A single sample is the source of the 27 T cell receptor beta chains below, sequenced in a study of long-term antiretroviral therapy in people with HIV. The authors ran the immunoSEQ assay, v3.0, at survey level. The repertoire was sequenced with immunoSEQ multiplex PCR; TCRdb's copy has only in-frame clones and lacks some. The profile shows 15,000 to 20,000 clones, approximately 79% of them singletons. The source material was unsorted PBMCs, sampled 2.3 years after starting antiretroviral therapy. These TCRs come from a woman aged 40 to 55 with HIV.

The chain recombines TRBV19 with TRBJ2-2; perhaps TRBD1 as D (8 bases). CDR3 length: 18 amino acids. Trimming left V 6 bases short and J 3 bases short, with 23 bases between. CDR1 and CDR2 (germline): LNHDA, SQIVND (reference sequence). The DNA for the CDR3 is TGTGCCAGTAGCCCCCCCGGTACAGGGGGGGAGTACACCGGGGAGCTGTTTTTT. The encoded protein is CASSPPGTGGEYTGELFF.

This CDR3 reads CASTGLWGRGNTEAFF. In DNA, the CDR3 is TGTGCCAGTACCGGGTTGTGGGGGCGAGGGAACACTGAAGCTTTCTTT. The chain combines TRBV19 with TRBJ1-1; tentative D call: TRBD1 (6 bases). The CDR3 is 16 residues long. Germline CDR1 LNHDA, CDR2 SQIVND (reference sequence). V gave up 7 bases and J gave up 1 base, with 19 bases separating them.

The chain combines TRBV7-9 with TRBJ1-4, with D uncertain. Germline CDR1 SEHNR, CDR2 FQNEAQ (reference sequence). V lost 2 bases and J 1 base, leaving 5 bases between the germline ends. The CDR3 is made up of 14 amino acids. CDR3 sequence: CASSLRGTNEKLFF. CDR3 DNA sequence: TGTGCCAGCAGCTTACGGGGAACTAATGAAAAACTGTTTTTT. The whole variable domain, filled in from reference TRBV7-9 and TRBJ1-4, reads DTGVSQNPRHKITKRGQNVTFRCDPISEHNRLYWYRQTLGQGPEFLTYFQNEAQLEKSRLLSDRFSAERPKGSFSTLEIQRTEQGDSAMYLCASSLRGTNEKLFFGSGTQLSVL.

This rearrangement joins TRBV7-6 to TRBJ2-2; D remains ambiguous. Trimming shortened V by 2 bases and J by 5 bases, and 12 bases separated the two germline ends. CDR3 length: 15 amino acids. The germline V gene has CDR1 SGHVS and CDR2 FNYEAQ. CDR3 protein: CASSLMGYGTGELFF. CDR3 nucleotides: TGTGCCAGCAGCTTAATGGGGTACGGGACCGGGGAGCTGTTTTTT.

In this sample, this clone turned up a few times. The chain carries TRBV5-4 and TRBJ1-2, with D perhaps TRBD1 (6 bases). CDR1 and CDR2 from the germline V gene are SGHNT and YYREEE (reference sequence). This CDR3 is built from 16 residues. Trimming removed 0 bases from V and 1 base from J, with 13 bases in between. The CDR3 sequence is CASSLDTGLYNYGYTF. CDR3 DNA: TGTGCCAGCAGCTTGGATACAGGGCTGTATAACTATGGCTACACCTTC.

The V call is TRBV7-7, the J call TRBJ2-1; no clear D gene. This CDR3 is 13 amino acids long. V was clipped by 2 bases and J by 10 bases, with 12 bases between them. Per the germline V gene, CDR1 is SSHAT and CDR2 is FNYEAQ (reference sequence). The chain's CDR3 is CASSLFSAQEQFF. DNA of the CDR3: TGTGCCAGCAGCTTATTCTCAGCGCAAGAGCAGTTCTTC.

J is TRBJ2-1 and V is TRBV7-7; possible D gene TRBD2, 5 bases. V was clipped by 2 bases and J by 0 bases, with 11 bases between them. CDR1 is SSHAT, CDR2 FNYEAQ, per germline (reference sequence). This CDR3 has 16 amino acids. CDR3 bases: TGTGCCAGCAGCTTATCTCTAGCAAACTCCTACAATGAGCAGTTCTTC. Its protein product is CASSLSLANSYNEQFF.

The chain carries TRBV5-6 and TRBJ2-5; no clear D gene. Germline loops: CDR1 SGHDT, CDR2 YYEEEE. The CDR3 contains 12 residues. Between the trimmed V and J ends, which lost 0 bases and 5 bases, there was a span of 5 bases. The CDR3 bases are TGTGCCAGCAGCTTGGATGGGGAGACCCAGTACTTC. Protein: CASSLDGETQYF.

The chain has TRBV2 and TRBJ1-2, with D hard to call. The CDR3 is 14 amino acids. Trimming removed 4 bases at V and 2 bases at J, with 11 bases between. Germline lookup yields CDR1 SNHLY and CDR2 FYNNEI. CDR3 in DNA: TGTGCCAGCAGTGTGTGGTCACAAAACTATGGCTACACCTTC. Protein sequence: CASSVWSQNYGYTF.

The rearrangement links TRBV2 to TRBJ2-3; D possibly corresponds to TRBD1 (6 bases). In germline, CDR1 is SNHLY, CDR2 FYNNEI. V dropped 8 bases and J dropped 1 base, with 13 bases sitting between them. The CDR3 loop spans 14 amino acids. The CDR3 DNA is TGTGCCAGCGCGTCACAGGGCGGCACAGATACGCAGTATTTT. Translated, it gives CASASQGGTDTQYF.

The chain is built from TRBV11-2 and TRBJ1-2, with 9 positions matching TRBD1. The germline gives CDR1 SGHAT, CDR2 FQNNGV. Trimming removed 5 bases from V and 1 base from J; junction bases left unmatched: 11. The CDR3 spans 17 residues. The CDR3 nucleotides read TGTGCCAGCAGCGACCCGGATACAGGGGGCTTTAACTATGGCTACACCTTC. Translating it yields CASSDPDTGGFNYGYTF.

V usage is TRBV9 and J usage is TRBJ2-7, with 13 nucleotides matching TRBD2. This CDR3 contains 16 residues. Germline lookup yields CDR1 SGDLS and CDR2 YYNGEE. The V gene end was trimmed by 3 bases and the J gene end by 7 bases; junction bases not matched to a gene: 10. The CDR3 here is CASSEETSGRPREQYF. The CDR3 DNA reads as TGTGCCAGCAGCGAGGAGACTAGCGGGAGGCCGAGGGAGCAGTACTTC.

This rearrangement joins TRBV7-9 to TRBJ1-4; the D gene is possibly TRBD1 (6 bases). CDR3 length: 15 residues. Trimming stripped 6 bases from V and 8 bases from J, with 19 bases between. Per the germline V gene, CDR1 is SEHNR and CDR2 is FQNEAQ (reference sequence). The CDR3 nucleotides are TGTGCCAGCAGTCGGGTGGCAGGGGAAGGAGAAAAACTGTTTTTT. Translated, it gives CASSRVAGEGEKLFF. The complete variable domain, with remaining parts taken from reference TRBV7-9 and TRBJ1-4, reads DTGVSQNPRHKITKRGQNVTFRCDPISEHNRLYWYRQTLGQGPEFLTYFQNEAQLEKSRLLSDRFSAERPKGSFSTLEIQRTEQGDSAMYLCASSRVAGEGEKLFFGSGTQLSVL.

The V and J genes are TRBV5-1 and TRBJ2-2; the D gene is possibly TRBD2 (6 bases). Trimming took 7 bases from V and 6 from J, leaving 19 bases between them. The length of the CDR3 is 15 residues. Germline V gene data show CDR1 as SGHRS and CDR2 as YFSETQ. CDR3 bases: TGCGCCAGCGGGCCCCGACTAGTACCTTCCGGGGAGCTGTTTTTT. It encodes CASGPRLVPSGELFF.

A few counts support this clone. CDR3 DNA: TGTGCCAGTCATCTCGGGGGAGCTAACTATGGCTACACCTTC. Translating gives CASHLGGANYGYTF. The chain carries TRBV19 and TRBJ1-2, with D perhaps matching TRBD1 (5 bases). Looked up from germline, CDR1 is LNHDA and CDR2 is SQIVND (reference sequence). Trimming shortened V by 8 bases and J by 0 bases, and 13 bases separated the two germline ends. The CDR3 length is 14 residues.

V is TRBV6-5 and J is TRBJ2-5; perhaps TRBD2 as D (6 bases). Germline V gives CDR1 MNHEY, CDR2 SVGAGI. This CDR3 contains 14 residues. V was shortened by 6 bases and J by 11 bases, with 22 bases between the two germline ends. CDR3 amino acids: CASSINGPGGEQYF. CDR3 in DNA: TGTGCCAGCAGCATTAACGGGCCCGGCGGGGAGCAGTACTTC.

CDR3 nucleotides: TGTGCCAGCGGAGCCCAGGGGCGGGAGACAAACAATGAGCAGTTCTTC. Protein: CASGAQGRETNNEQFF. The rearrangement uses TRBV2 and TRBJ2-1, with a tentative D call TRBD2 (7 bases). CDR1 is SNHLY, CDR2 FYNNEI, per germline. This CDR3 is 16 amino acids long. The V and J ends lost 8 bases and 5 bases respectively, with 22 bases between them. The variable domain in full, completed from reference TRBV2 and TRBJ2-1, reads EPEVTQTPSHQVTQMGQEVILRCVPISNHLYFYWYRQILGQKVEFLVSFYNNEISEKSEIFDDQFSVERPDGSNFTLKIRSTKLEDSAMYFCASGAQGRETNNEQFFGPGTRLTVL.

This chain joins TRBV27 and TRBJ2-1, with a tentative D call TRBD2 (6 bases). Trimming cost V 3 bases and J 2 bases, with 14 bases left between them. Germline V gene lookup returns CDR1 MNHEY and CDR2 SMNVEV (reference sequence). The CDR3 loop spans 16 amino acids. For the CDR3, the DNA is TGTGCCAGCAGTTTCGGGCGGGAAGTTCCCTACAATGAGCAGTTCTTC. Translating gives CASSFGREVPYNEQFF.

The V and J genes are TRBV27 and TRBJ1-5, with D tentatively TRBD1 (6 bases). V was pared by 6 bases and J by 4 bases, with 22 bases between. This CDR3 has 17 residues. The germline CDR1 and CDR2 sequences are MNHEY and SMNVEV (reference sequence). The CDR3 here is CASSLYSDSLRNQPQHF. CDR3 in DNA: TGTGCCAGCAGCCTCTACTCGGACAGCCTAAGGAATCAGCCCCAGCATTTT.

The chain couples TRBV9 to TRBJ2-2, with 9 bases matching TRBD1. The CDR3 spans 16 residues. J was trimmed by 4 bases and V by 0 bases; bases with no gene match: 4. CDR1 and CDR2 (germline): SGDLS, YYNGEE. CDR3 sequence: CASSVVDRGITGELFF. CDR3 in DNA: TGTGCCAGCAGCGTAGTAGACAGGGGGATCACCGGGGAGCTGTTTTTT.

CDR3 region: CAWSVSVGYNEQFF. The CDR3 nucleotides are TGTGCCTGGAGTGTCAGTGTAGGATACAATGAGCAGTTCTTC. V is TRBV30 and J is TRBJ2-1, with unresolved D. The CDR3 consists of 14 residues. Trimming shortened V by 0 bases and J by 4 bases, and 10 bases separated the two germline ends. The germline V gene encodes CDR1 GTSNPN and CDR2 SVGIG (reference sequence).

The V gene is TRBV5-1, the J gene TRBJ1-1; D is unresolved. Trimming cost V 0 bases and J 5 bases, with 14 bases left between them. The CDR3 is 15 amino acids. Germline CDR1 SGHRS, CDR2 YFSETQ. This CDR3 reads CASSLDPGTRTEAFF. The CDR3 DNA sequence: TGCGCCAGCAGCTTGGATCCGGGTACAAGAACTGAAGCTTTCTTT.

This rearrangement joins TRBV5-6 to TRBJ2-5, with TRBD2 as a possible D gene (6 bases). CDR3 length: 13 residues. Germline V gene lookup returns CDR1 SGHDT and CDR2 YYEEEE. Trimming stripped 4 bases from V and 4 bases from J, with 11 bases between. The CDR3: CASSLGGVETQYF. The CDR3 region has the DNA TGTGCCAGCAGCCTTGGCGGGGTAGAGACCCAGTACTTC.

This clone was recorded only once. The gene calls are TRBV7-9 and TRBJ2-1; the D gene is possibly TRBD2 (5 bases). Germline CDR1 is SEHNR and CDR2 is FQNEAQ (reference sequence). The CDR3 contains 16 residues. V lost 4 bases and J lost 2, with 15 bases in between. The CDR3 sequence: CASSSTRRGTYNEQFF. Here the CDR3 DNA reads TGTGCCAGCAGCTCAACAAGACGGGGAACCTACAATGAGCAGTTCTTC.

For the CDR3, the DNA is TGTGCCAGCAGCTCCGGGACAGGCCGTGGGTATGGCTACACCTTC. This translates into CASSSGTGRGYGYTF. J is TRBJ1-2 and V is TRBV13, with 8 bases aligning to TRBD1. V lost 4 bases and J lost 5; bases outside the gene matches: 9. The CDR3 totals 15 residues. Germline V gene data show CDR1 as PRHDT and CDR2 as FYEKMQ (reference sequence).

The rearrangement joins TRBV10-1 to TRBJ2-5; D unclear. The J call is uncertain, as TRBJ2-7 better fits the DNA end. Per germline, CDR1 WNHNN and CDR2 SYGVQD (reference sequence). The CDR3 extends over 12 amino acids. The CDR3 spells CASSDGFYEQYF. CDR3 bases: TGCGCCAGCAGTGACGGATTCTACGAGCAGTACTTC.

This chain connects TRBV27 to TRBJ2-6, with D uncertain. This CDR3 is 14 amino acids long. Germline lookup yields CDR1 MNHEY and CDR2 SMNVEV (reference sequence). V was clipped by 5 bases and J by 0 bases, with 5 bases between them. The CDR3 DNA reads as TGTGCCAGCAGTACCTCCTCTGGGGCCAACGTCCTGACTTTC. Translating gives CASSTSSGANVLTF.